The entry below describes one T cell receptor (beta chain). Its specificity is not known. This sample was included in a study of blood T cells in healthy people across ages. Study-level findings and limits: Possibly confounding the expanded clonotype changes was the fact that donor CMV status was unknown.

Then a second PCR, running roughly 7 to 11 cycles, was carried out with a sample-barcoded 5' primer and a J-beta primer mix. TCRdb re-derived calls from the 5' RACE reads in MiXCR, one entry per CDR3 protein. This table has 450,000 to 600,000 distinct CDR3 sequences, about 25% appearing once. Germline V gene data show CDR1 as MNHEY and CDR2 as SMNVEV (reference sequence). The CDR3 extends over 13 amino acids. This sample was also put to use in a study of T cells of mothers and their children. This second study notes: A few mothers and their six children, all healthy Caucasians, donated.

The sample taken for sequencing was blood. V usage is TRBV27 and J usage is TRBJ2-5; D ambiguous. The closer fit of TRBJ2-1 to the DNA end suggests the J call may be wrong. The clonotype originates from a boy aged 2 to 10 in good health. Written as DNA, the CDR3 is TGTGCCAGCAGTGCATCTAGGTTAGGTGAGCAGTTCTTC. Its translation: CASSASRLGEQFF.